This T cell receptor beta chain is from a study of beta chain features in type 1 diabetes. Looking at the study overall: In age, gender and cell yields, patients were similar to healthy donors. Study outcomes and limitations: PCR might preferentially amplify shorter templates, equally in patients and controls. Shorter TCRB CDR3s, moderately but significantly so, marked every one of the four CD4+ subsets in Type 1 diabetes patients.

As every portion of the isolated RNA was reverse transcribed, the sequencing read expressed TCRB transcripts. Data came from immunoSEQ multiplex PCR; TCRdb stores just in-frame clones and leaves some out. The table lists roughly 300,000 clones, roughly an eighth of them singletons. To note about this clone: Its antigen remains unidentified.

Researchers reported sorting CD4+ naive, central memory, regulatory and stem cell-like memory cells via CD45RO/CCR7/CD25/CD127/CD95/CD27. The sample comprised naive CD4+ T cells from blood. The TCR originated in a man aged 25-45 years with type 1 diabetes.

The CDR3 DNA follows: TGTGCCAGTAGTATCCGTAGGACTAGCGACTACGAGCAGTACTTC. This codes for CASSIRRTSDYEQYF. The genes are TRBV19 and TRBJ2-7, with TRBD2 matching over 9 bases. V dropped 3 bases and J dropped 3; count of bases not matched to a gene: 6. Germline CDR1 reads LNHDA; CDR2 reads SQIVND (reference sequence). This CDR3 region has 15 residues.